This is a list of T cell receptor beta chains from one sample in a study of T cell responses to AZD1222 COVID-19 vaccine. This table comes from immunoSEQ multiplex PCR, and its TCRdb copy is limited to in-frame clones, with some not included. The repertoire holds approximately 70,000 clones, with around nine tenths as singletons. The sample in question was peripheral blood, obtained 28 days after the second dose of the MenACWY control vaccine. The receptors shown here come from an adult who received the MenACWY meningococcal vaccine as a control. Both conserved end residues are trimmed from each CDR3. D genes are given only for firm matches.

V gene: TRBV5-5; J gene: TRBJ1-4; D gene: NA; CDR3 protein: ASRRTATNEKLF
V gene: TRBV30; J gene: TRBJ2-1; D gene: TRBD2; CDR3 protein: AWSVGGGEQF
V gene: TRBV7-2; J gene: TRBJ1-2; D gene: TRBD1; CDR3 protein: ASSFSGTGADGYT
V gene: TRBV18; J gene: TRBJ1-1; D gene: NA; CDR3 protein: ASSKGLNTEAF
V gene: TRBV2; J gene: TRBJ1-1; D gene: NA; CDR3 protein: ASSGQMNTEAF
V gene: TRBV5-1; J gene: TRBJ2-5; D gene: TRBD1; CDR3 protein: ASSLEGTGDETQY
V gene: TRBV3-1/TRBV3-2; J gene: TRBJ1-4; D gene: NA; CDR3 protein: ASSQGQVEKLF
V gene: TRBV9; J gene: TRBJ2-1; D gene: TRBD2; CDR3 protein: ASSGHPSGSVYNEQF
V gene: TRBV5-8; J gene: TRBJ2-3; D gene: NA; CDR3 protein: ASSPGGDFYTDTQY
V gene: TRBV6-5; J gene: TRBJ1-2; D gene: NA; CDR3 protein: ASSTRGLSLDGYT
V gene: TRBV29-1; J gene: TRBJ2-1; D gene: TRBD2; CDR3 protein: SVQLGLAGVGNEQF
V gene: TRBV3-1/TRBV3-2; J gene: TRBJ1-6; D gene: NA; CDR3 protein: ASSQVARAGNSPLH
V gene: TRBV7-8; J gene: TRBJ1-6; D gene: NA; CDR3 protein: ASSLERNSPLH
V gene: TRBV28; J gene: TRBJ1-1; D gene: NA; CDR3 protein: ASSLRQARGNTEAF
V gene: TRBV7-2; J gene: TRBJ2-7; D gene: NA; CDR3 protein: ASSSGRSIASYEQY
V gene: TRBV4-2; J gene: TRBJ1-2; D gene: TRBD1; CDR3 protein: ASSQEGQGRGNGYT
V gene: TRBV18; J gene: TRBJ2-7; D gene: NA; CDR3 protein: ASSPFQGSPYEQY
V gene: TRBV28; J gene: TRBJ2-6; D gene: TRBD1; CDR3 protein: ASSSGTGVSGSNVLT
V gene: TRBV27; J gene: TRBJ2-5; D gene: NA; CDR3 protein: ASSSRTATETQY
V gene: TRBV15; J gene: TRBJ1-1; D gene: NA; CDR3 protein: ATSRDGRLEAF
V gene: TRBV4-3; J gene: TRBJ2-5; D gene: TRBD2; CDR3 protein: ASSQDTLAGGVGETQY
V gene: TRBV5-1; J gene: TRBJ2-7; D gene: TRBD1; CDR3 protein: ASSLGQGTFYEQY
V gene: TRBV28; J gene: TRBJ2-1; D gene: NA; CDR3 protein: AGTWGGVYNEQF
V gene: TRBV5-4; J gene: TRBJ2-7; D gene: NA; CDR3 protein: ASSLARGGYEQY
V gene: TRBV20-1; J gene: TRBJ2-3; D gene: TRBD2; CDR3 protein: SASQPSGITDTQY
V gene: TRBV7-9; J gene: TRBJ1-1; D gene: NA; CDR3 protein: ASSKTGYTEAF
V gene: TRBV13; J gene: TRBJ2-3; D gene: NA; CDR3 protein: ASSSGSTDTQY
V gene: TRBV7-2; J gene: TRBJ2-7; D gene: NA; CDR3 protein: ASSPSLGQGGTYEQY
V gene: TRBV2; J gene: TRBJ2-2; D gene: NA; CDR3 protein: ASSDQGPSNTGELF
V gene: TRBV7-2; J gene: TRBJ2-4; D gene: NA; CDR3 protein: ASSPGEGAKNIQY
V gene: TRBV6-5; J gene: TRBJ2-7; D gene: TRBD2; CDR3 protein: ASRSELAVKYEQY
V gene: TRBV29-1; J gene: TRBJ1-4; D gene: NA; CDR3 protein: SVEAGATNEKLF
V gene: TRBV7-9; J gene: TRBJ2-7; D gene: NA; CDR3 protein: ASSWGPYEQY
V gene: TRBV6-2/TRBV6-3; J gene: TRBJ2-7; D gene: NA; CDR3 protein: ASSPREGRNEQY
V gene: TRBV5-1; J gene: TRBJ2-3; D gene: NA; CDR3 protein: ASSRTQSTDTQY
V gene: TRBV18; J gene: TRBJ2-7; D gene: TRBD1; CDR3 protein: ASSPGQNYEQY
V gene: TRBV6-5; J gene: TRBJ2-3; D gene: NA; CDR3 protein: ASRPRQGGTQY
V gene: TRBV7-2; J gene: TRBJ2-7; D gene: NA; CDR3 protein: ASSLAGGRQSEQY
V gene: TRBV30; J gene: TRBJ1-1; D gene: NA; CDR3 protein: ARSPGLGEAF
V gene: TRBV9; J gene: TRBJ1-1; D gene: TRBD1; CDR3 protein: ASSYLNRTGGAGPPEAF
V gene: TRBV5-1; J gene: TRBJ1-1; D gene: NA; CDR3 protein: ASRNGAGPDTEAF